This T cell receptor beta chain originates from a study of untreated major depressive disorder. Study-level points and caveats: Generalizability is limited by the comparatively small study sample. Compared with controls, depressed patients showed more TRBV05-01 (Vbeta 5.1) usage in CD4+ T cells.

On this clone itself: The antigen is unknown.

Patients were free of psychiatric medication for at least 8 weeks. Patient depression severity was moderate to severe. This CDR3 has 14 residues. Germline CDR1 is SGHRS and CDR2 is YFSETQ. V was cut by 0 bases and J by 2 bases, with 9 bases left in between. Assay used: immunoSEQ multiplex PCR; TCRdb lists only in-frame clones, some missing. The repertoire includes 10,000 to 15,000 clones, roughly 91% of them detected once, and around 0.83% sits in the top ten. This chain connects TRBV5-1 to TRBJ2-7; D ambiguous. Specimen: CD4+ T cells from PBMCs. The TCR originated in a man aged 25-45 years with major depressive disorder. CDR3 sequence reads: CASSLVVSPYEQYF. DNA for the CDR3: TGCGCCAGCAGCTTGGTGGTCAGTCCCTACGAGCAGTACTTC.